A single sample gave rise to the 7 T cell receptor beta chains below, sequenced in a study of cytomegalovirus exposure and HLA in healthy donors. This PCR relied on a set of 60 Vbeta primers and 13 Jbeta primers. Using immunoSEQ multiplex PCR, the repertoire was profiled, and TCRdb retains in-frame clones only, with some absent. The table lists roughly 6,900 clones, 51% of them singletons, with about 5.3% in the top ten. Input material: PBMCs. The receptors originated from a man aged 30 to 45 in good health and CMV-seropositive.

The chain uses TRBV30 and TRBJ1-1; 9 positions match TRBD1. Losses at the gene ends were 5 bases for V and 2 bases for J; bases not matched to a gene: 3. The CDR3 length is 13 residues. The germline V gene has CDR1 GTSNPN and CDR2 SVGIG (reference sequence). For the CDR3, the DNA is TGTGCCTGGGGGGGACAGGGTAACACTGAAGCTTTCTTT. Residues: CAWGGQGNTEAFF. Based on the CDR3 plus reference TRBV30 and TRBJ1-1, the full variable domain is SQTIHQWPATLVQPVGSPLSLECTVEGTSNPNLYWYRQAAGRGLQLLFYSVGIGQISSEVPQNLSASRPQDRQFILSSKKLLLSDSGFYLCAWGGQGNTEAFFGQGTRLTVV.

The CDR3 here is CARQGSTEAFF. In DNA, the CDR3 is TGTGCCAGACAGGGGAGCACTGAAGCTTTCTTT. The gene calls are TRBV30 and TRBJ1-1; 8 bases fit TRBD1. CDR3 length equals 11 residues. Trimming at V came to 8 bases and at J to 4 bases, leaving 3 bases not matched to a gene. From germline, CDR1 is GTSNPN and CDR2 SVGIG (reference sequence).

The table lists this clone with a few counts. The chain combines TRBV5-4 with TRBJ2-7, with 8 nucleotides matching TRBD1. Per germline, CDR1 SGHNT and CDR2 YYREEE (reference sequence). With V trimmed by 4 bases and J by 6 bases, 15 bases remained unmatched. This CDR3 has 16 amino acids. Here the CDR3 reads CASSNRDRKLSGEQYF. The CDR3 DNA is TGTGCCAGCAGCAATCGGGACAGGAAACTGTCGGGCGAGCAGTACTTC.

The chain employs TRBV28 and TRBJ2-5; 8 bases are a match to TRBD1. The CDR3 is 13 amino acids. Germline V CDR1 and CDR2: MDHEN, SYDVKM. V lost 6 bases and J lost 5; bases outside the gene matches: 5. The CDR3 reads CASSRTGLETQYF. In nucleotides, the CDR3 is TGTGCCAGCAGCCGGACAGGGTTGGAGACCCAGTACTTC.

This chain joins TRBV6-5 and TRBJ1-1; the D gene is possibly TRBD1 (5 bases). The ends were cut back, 7 bases at V and 4 bases at J, with 13 bases in the middle. The CDR3 extends over 13 amino acids. Germline CDR1 and CDR2: MNHEY and SVGAGI. CDR3 sequence: CASTGGRATEAFF. CDR3 bases: TGTGCCAGCACCGGGGGAAGGGCCACTGAAGCTTTCTTT.

This clone was counted only a few times. The V and J genes are TRBV30 and TRBJ2-7; a possible D gene is TRBD2 (5 bases). Trimming pared 0 bases from V and 0 bases from J, leaving 6 bases between. The CDR3 spans 13 residues. The germline CDR1 and CDR2 sequences are GTSNPN and SVGIG (reference sequence). For the CDR3, the DNA is TGTGCCTGGAGTGTACGGGGCTCCTACGAGCAGTACTTC. Encoded protein: CAWSVRGSYEQYF.

V is TRBV9 and J is TRBJ2-7, with 7 nucleotides matching TRBD1. From germline, CDR1 is SGDLS and CDR2 YYNGEE. Trimming took 2 bases from V and 0 from J; bases not matched to a gene: 2. The CDR3 has 14 amino acids. In nucleotides, the CDR3 is TGTGCCAGCAGCGTGGGACAGAGCTCCTACGAGCAGTACTTC. Protein product: CASSVGQSSYEQYF.